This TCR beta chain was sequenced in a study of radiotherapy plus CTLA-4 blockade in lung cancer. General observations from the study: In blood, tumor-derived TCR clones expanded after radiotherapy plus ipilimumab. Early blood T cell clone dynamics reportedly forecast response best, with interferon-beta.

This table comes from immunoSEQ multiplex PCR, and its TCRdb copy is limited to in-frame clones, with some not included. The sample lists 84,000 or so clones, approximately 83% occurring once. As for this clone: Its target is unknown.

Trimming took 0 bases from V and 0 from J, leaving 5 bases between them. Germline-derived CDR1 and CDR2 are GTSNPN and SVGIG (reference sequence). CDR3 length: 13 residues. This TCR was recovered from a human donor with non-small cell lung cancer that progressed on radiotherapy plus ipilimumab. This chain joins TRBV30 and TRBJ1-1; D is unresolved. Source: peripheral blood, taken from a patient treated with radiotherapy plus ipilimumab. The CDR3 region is CAWSVRLNTEAFF. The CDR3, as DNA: TGTGCCTGGAGTGTACGGTTGAACACTGAAGCTTTCTTT.